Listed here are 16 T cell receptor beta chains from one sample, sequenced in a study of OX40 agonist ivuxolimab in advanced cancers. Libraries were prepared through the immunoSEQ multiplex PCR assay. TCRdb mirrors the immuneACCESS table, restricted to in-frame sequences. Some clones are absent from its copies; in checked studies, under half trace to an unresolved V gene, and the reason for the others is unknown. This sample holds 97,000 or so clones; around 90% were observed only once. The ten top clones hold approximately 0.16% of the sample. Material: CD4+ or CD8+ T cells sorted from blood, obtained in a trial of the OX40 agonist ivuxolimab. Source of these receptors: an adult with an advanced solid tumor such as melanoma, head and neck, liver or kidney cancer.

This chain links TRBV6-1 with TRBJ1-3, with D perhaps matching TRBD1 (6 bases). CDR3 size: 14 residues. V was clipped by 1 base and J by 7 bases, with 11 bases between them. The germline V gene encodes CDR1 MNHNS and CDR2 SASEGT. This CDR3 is CASSEVSGDNTIYF. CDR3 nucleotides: TGTGCCAGCAGTGAAGTGTCAGGGGACAACACCATATATTTT.

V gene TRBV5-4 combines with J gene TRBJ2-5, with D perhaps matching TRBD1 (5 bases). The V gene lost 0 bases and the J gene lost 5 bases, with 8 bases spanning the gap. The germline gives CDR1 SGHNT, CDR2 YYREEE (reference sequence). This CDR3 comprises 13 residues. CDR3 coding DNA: TGTGCCAGCAGCTTGGGGGGCCGGGAGACCCAGTACTTC. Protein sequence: CASSLGGRETQYF.

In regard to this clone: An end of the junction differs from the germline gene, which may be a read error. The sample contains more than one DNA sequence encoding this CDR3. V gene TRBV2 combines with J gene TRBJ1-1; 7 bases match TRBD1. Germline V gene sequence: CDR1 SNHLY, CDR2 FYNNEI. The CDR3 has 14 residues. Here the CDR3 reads CASSLDRHYTEAFF. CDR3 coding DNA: TGCGCCAGCAGTCTGGACAGGCACTACACTGAAGCTTTCTTT. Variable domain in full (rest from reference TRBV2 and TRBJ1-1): EPEVTQTPSHQVTQMGQEVILRCVPISNHLYFYWYRQILGQKVEFLVSFYNNEISEKSEIFDDQFSVERPDGSNFTLKIRSTKLEDSAMYFCASSLDRHYTEAFFGQGTRLTVV.

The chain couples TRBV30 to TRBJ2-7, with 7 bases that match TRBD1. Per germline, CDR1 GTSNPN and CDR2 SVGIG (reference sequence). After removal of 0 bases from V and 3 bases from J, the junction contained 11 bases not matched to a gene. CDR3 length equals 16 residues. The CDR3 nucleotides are TGTGCCTGGAGTGTACTGGGTAGGGGGCGAAACTACGAGCAGTACTTC. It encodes CAWSVLGRGRNYEQYF.

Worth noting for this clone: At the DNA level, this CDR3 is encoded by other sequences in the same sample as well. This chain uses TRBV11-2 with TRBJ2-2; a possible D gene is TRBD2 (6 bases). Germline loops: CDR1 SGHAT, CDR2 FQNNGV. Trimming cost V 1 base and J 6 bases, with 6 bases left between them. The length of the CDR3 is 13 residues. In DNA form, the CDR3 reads TGTGCCAGCAGCTTAGGCGGGGCCGGGGAGCTGTTTTTT. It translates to CASSLGGAGELFF.

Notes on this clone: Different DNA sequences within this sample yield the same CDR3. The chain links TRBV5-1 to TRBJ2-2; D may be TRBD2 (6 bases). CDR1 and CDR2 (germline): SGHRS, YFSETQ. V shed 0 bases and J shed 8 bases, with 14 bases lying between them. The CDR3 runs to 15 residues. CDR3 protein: CASSLVGTPPGELFF. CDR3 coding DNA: TGCGCCAGCAGCTTGGTCGGGACTCCACCTGGGGAGCTGTTTTTT.

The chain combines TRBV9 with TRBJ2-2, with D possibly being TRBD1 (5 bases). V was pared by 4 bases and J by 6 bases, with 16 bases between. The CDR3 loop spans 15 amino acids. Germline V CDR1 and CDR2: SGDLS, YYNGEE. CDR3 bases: TGTGCCAGCAGCCCTCGGACAACCCTACCCGGGGAGCTGTTTTTT. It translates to CASSPRTTLPGELFF.

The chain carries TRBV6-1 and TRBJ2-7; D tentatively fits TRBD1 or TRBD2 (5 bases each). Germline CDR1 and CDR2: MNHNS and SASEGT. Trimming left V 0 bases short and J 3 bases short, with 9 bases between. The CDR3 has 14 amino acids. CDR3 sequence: CASSEAPGGYEQYF. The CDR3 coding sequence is TGTGCCAGCAGTGAAGCGCCTGGGGGCTACGAGCAGTACTTC.

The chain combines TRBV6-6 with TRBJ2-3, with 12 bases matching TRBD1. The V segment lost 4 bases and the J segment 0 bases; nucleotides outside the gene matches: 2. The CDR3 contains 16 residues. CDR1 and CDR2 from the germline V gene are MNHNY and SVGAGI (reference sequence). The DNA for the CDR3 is TGTGCCAGCAGTTGGGGACAGGGGGCGAGCACAGATACGCAGTATTTT. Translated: CASSWGQGASTDTQYF.

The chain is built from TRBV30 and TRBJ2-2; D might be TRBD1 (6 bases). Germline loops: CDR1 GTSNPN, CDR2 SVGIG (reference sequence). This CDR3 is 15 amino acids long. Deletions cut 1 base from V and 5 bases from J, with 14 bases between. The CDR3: CAWSATGSRTGELFF. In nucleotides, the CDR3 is TGTGCCTGGAGTGCGACAGGTTCGAGGACCGGGGAGCTGTTTTTT.

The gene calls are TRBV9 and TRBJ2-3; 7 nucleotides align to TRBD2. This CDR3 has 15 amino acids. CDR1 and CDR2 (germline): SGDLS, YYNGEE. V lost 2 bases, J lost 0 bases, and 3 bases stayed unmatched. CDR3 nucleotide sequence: TGTGCCAGCAGCGTCCTAGCGGCAAGCACAGATACGCAGTATTTT. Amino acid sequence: CASSVLAASTDTQYF.

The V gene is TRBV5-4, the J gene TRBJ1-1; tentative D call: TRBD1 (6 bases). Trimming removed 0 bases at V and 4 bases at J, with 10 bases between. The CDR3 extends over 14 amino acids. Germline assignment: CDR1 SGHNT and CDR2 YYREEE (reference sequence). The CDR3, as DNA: TGTGCCAGCAGCTTGGAAGGGACAAGCACTGAAGCTTTCTTT. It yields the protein CASSLEGTSTEAFF.

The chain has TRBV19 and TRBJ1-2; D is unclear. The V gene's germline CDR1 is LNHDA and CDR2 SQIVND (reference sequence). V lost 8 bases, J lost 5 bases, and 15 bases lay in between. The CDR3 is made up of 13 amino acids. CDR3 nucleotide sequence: TGTGCCAGTTTCGGCAGCATGATTTATGGCTACACCTTC. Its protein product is CASFGSMIYGYTF.

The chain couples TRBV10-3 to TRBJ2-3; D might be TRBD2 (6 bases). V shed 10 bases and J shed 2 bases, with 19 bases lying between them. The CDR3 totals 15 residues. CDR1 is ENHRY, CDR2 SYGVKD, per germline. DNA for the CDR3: TGTGCCACCCTTTTCTCAGCGGGCCTCACAGATACGCAGTATTTT. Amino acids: CATLFSAGLTDTQYF.

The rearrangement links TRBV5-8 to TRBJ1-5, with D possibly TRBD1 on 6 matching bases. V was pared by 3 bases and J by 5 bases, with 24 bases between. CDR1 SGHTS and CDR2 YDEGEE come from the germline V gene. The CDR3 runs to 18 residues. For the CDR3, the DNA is TGTGCCAGCAGCTACCTCGACCTTACAGGGAGGTTTGATCAGCCCCAGCATTTT. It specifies CASSYLDLTGRFDQPQHF.

This CDR3 is CAWSVASGGRNQPQHF. The CDR3 DNA follows: TGTGCCTGGAGTGTAGCTTCAGGGGGTAGAAATCAGCCCCAGCATTTT. The chain employs TRBV30 and TRBJ1-5; TRBD1 matches 7 bases. V shed 0 bases, J shed 4 bases, and the junction held 9 bases outside the gene matches. Germline V lookup: CDR1 GTSNPN, CDR2 SVGIG (reference sequence). The CDR3 extends over 16 amino acids.